These 20 T cell receptor beta chains share one sample of origin, sequenced in a study of T cell changes during pregnancy in multiple sclerosis. Some clones are missing from TCRdb's copy, which holds only in-frame ones; the method was immunoSEQ multiplex PCR. Among fewer than 75,000 clones listed, roughly nine tenths were seen once. This material consisted of peripheral blood, taken in the second trimester of pregnancy. These receptors came from a female donor with multiple sclerosis, enrolled in a pregnancy study.

The CDR3 region is CASSQGLVTDTQYF. The CDR3 nucleotides are TGTGCCAGCAGCCAGGGATTAGTCACAGATACGCAGTATTTT. The chain uses TRBV7-2 and TRBJ2-3; TRBD1 is a possible D gene (5 bases). Germline CDR1 and CDR2: SGHTA and FQGNSA. The CDR3 spans 14 residues. Trimming took off 5 bases at V and 2 bases at J, with 11 bases between the two ends.

V gene TRBV11-2 combines with J gene TRBJ2-1; 12 nucleotides match TRBD2. The CDR3 has 15 residues. Germline CDR1 and CDR2: SGHAT and FQNNGV. V dropped 4 bases and J dropped 3; count of bases not matched to a gene: 1. The CDR3 region has the DNA TGTGCCAGCAGCTCGGGACTAGCGGGCTACAATGAGCAGTTCTTC. This sequence encodes CASSSGLAGYNEQFF.

The CDR3 sequence is CASSSQGGDYGYTF. The CDR3 coding sequence is TGCGCCAGCAGCTCCCAAGGGGGCGACTATGGCTACACCTTC. The chain joins TRBV5-1 to TRBJ1-2; 7 bases fit TRBD1. This CDR3 has 14 residues. The V gene end was trimmed by 3 bases and the J gene end by 3 bases; junction bases not matched to a gene: 5. The V gene's germline CDR1 is SGHRS and CDR2 YFSETQ.

This chain links TRBV9 with TRBJ1-1; D might be TRBD1 (5 bases). The CDR3 extends over 16 amino acids. CDR1 is SGDLS, CDR2 YYNGEE, per germline. V gave up 0 bases and J gave up 1 base, with 13 bases separating them. The DNA of the CDR3 is TGTGCCAGCAGCGTAGAGTCAGGGATCACGAACACTGAAGCTTTCTTT. It yields the protein CASSVESGITNTEAFF.

This chain joins TRBV7-2 and TRBJ1-2; the match to TRBD1 covers 8 bases. Losses at the gene ends were 5 bases for V and 6 bases for J; bases not matched to a gene: 5. Germline-derived CDR1 and CDR2 are SGHTA and FQGNSA. CDR3 length: 13 residues. Written as DNA, the CDR3 is TGTGCCAGCAGCCTACAGGGGGTTGATGGCTACACCTTC. The encoded protein is CASSLQGVDGYTF.

This chain uses TRBV5-4 with TRBJ2-1; 12 positions match TRBD2. The ends lost 4 bases at V and 5 bases at J; junction bases unmatched: 4. The CDR3 is 15 residues long. Germline CDR1 and CDR2: SGHNT and YYREEE (reference sequence). This chain's CDR3 is CASSELAGGHNEQFF. The CDR3 DNA reads TGTGCCAGCAGCGAACTAGCGGGGGGCCACAATGAGCAGTTCTTC. The full variable domain, completed using reference TRBV5-4 and TRBJ2-1, is ETGVTQSPTHLIKTRGQQVTLRCSSQSGHNTVSWYQQALGQGPQFIFQYYREEENGRGNFPPRFSGLQFPNYSSELNVNALELDDSALYLCASSELAGGHNEQFFGPGTRLTVL.

The chain recombines TRBV5-1 with TRBJ1-6, with D unresolved. Germline V gene data show CDR1 as SGHRS and CDR2 as YFSETQ. The CDR3 covers 16 residues. The ends were cut back, 7 bases at V and 2 bases at J, with 16 bases in the middle. CDR3 residues: CASPRRAGTYNSPLHF. The CDR3, as DNA: TGCGCCAGCCCGAGAAGGGCGGGTACCTATAATTCACCCCTCCACTTT.

The rearrangement uses TRBV5-1 and TRBJ1-2; 7 bases align to TRBD1. The length of the CDR3 is 14 residues. The germline V gene has CDR1 SGHRS and CDR2 YFSETQ. V shed 4 bases and J 8 bases; nucleotides not matched to a gene: 11. CDR3 in amino acids: CASSTGQAPQGYTF. The CDR3 DNA is TGCGCCAGCAGCACCGGACAGGCCCCGCAGGGCTACACCTTC.

This rearrangement joins TRBV10-3 to TRBJ2-1, with TRBD1 identical over 9 bases. Germline assignment: CDR1 ENHRY and CDR2 SYGVKD. V was clipped by 6 bases and J by 9 bases; unmatched bases: 15. The CDR3 length is 16 residues. This CDR3 is CAISVSTVGQGGEQFF. For the CDR3, the DNA is TGTGCCATCAGCGTAAGTACGGTGGGACAGGGAGGTGAGCAGTTCTTC.

This chain links TRBV5-1 with TRBJ2-1; 9 positions match TRBD2. CDR3 size: 15 residues. Looked up from germline, CDR1 is SGHRS and CDR2 is YFSETQ. The V and J ends lost 2 bases and 10 bases, in that order; junction bases with no gene match: 10. In nucleotides, the CDR3 is TGCGCCAGCAGCTTAGCGGGGGGCCCGAGGGTGGAGCAGTTCTTC. The encoded protein is CASSLAGGPRVEQFF.

This clone has just a few counts. CDR3 in DNA: TGTGCCAGCAGGACCGGGACTCCTGCCCCCACGAACACCGGGGAGCTGTTTTTT. Its protein is CASRTGTPAPTNTGELFF. The chain recombines TRBV2 with TRBJ2-2, with D perhaps TRBD2 (6 bases). Germline lookup yields CDR1 SNHLY and CDR2 FYNNEI. Trimming stripped 6 bases from V and 0 bases from J, with 20 bases between. The CDR3 length is 18 residues.

The V call is TRBV2, the J call TRBJ1-3; D is uncertain. The CDR3 has 14 amino acids. The germline V gene encodes CDR1 SNHLY and CDR2 FYNNEI. The germline V and J ends were trimmed by 4 bases and 0 bases, with 7 bases remaining between them. The CDR3 here is CASSGANSGNTIYF. The CDR3 DNA is TGTGCCAGCAGTGGAGCTAACTCTGGAAACACCATATATTTT.

The genes are TRBV18 and TRBJ2-3; weak D call: TRBD2 (5 bases). V lost 6 bases and J lost 3, with 13 bases in between. CDR3 length: 14 amino acids. Germline CDR1 and CDR2: KGHSH and LQKENI. CDR3 region: CASSITRETDTQYF. In DNA, the CDR3 is TGTGCCAGCTCGATTACGAGGGAGACAGATACGCAGTATTTT. The full variable domain, in which reference TRBV18 and TRBJ2-3 provide the parts outside the CDR3, is NAGVMQNPRHLVRRRGQEARLRCSPMKGHSHVYWYRQLPEEGLKFMVYLQKENIIDESGMPKERFSAEFPKEGPSILRIQQVVRGDSAAYFCASSITRETDTQYFGPGTRLTVL.

The V gene is TRBV18, the J gene TRBJ1-1; 8 positions match TRBD1. The V segment lost 8 bases and the J segment 2 bases; nucleotides outside the gene matches: 7. The CDR3 totals 14 residues. Germline CDR1 is KGHSH and CDR2 is LQKENI. CDR3 sequence reads: CASGGQGINTEAFF. In DNA form, the CDR3 reads TGTGCCAGCGGTGGACAGGGAATAAACACTGAAGCTTTCTTT.

The rearrangement links TRBV5-1 to TRBJ2-3; the D gene is possibly TRBD1 (5 bases). The CDR3 sequence is 15 residues long. Trimming took 0 bases from V and 2 from J, leaving 10 bases between them. The germline CDR1 and CDR2 sequences are SGHRS and YFSETQ. CDR3 nucleotides: TGCGCCAGCAGCTTGGAGGGGCAGTTCACAGATACGCAGTATTTT. This gives the protein CASSLEGQFTDTQYF. The full variable domain, rest sourced from reference TRBV5-1 and TRBJ2-3, is KAGVTQTPRYLIKTRGQQVTLSCSPISGHRSVSWYQQTPGQGLQFLFEYFSETQRNKGNFPGRFSGRQFSNSRSEMNVSTLELGDSALYLCASSLEGQFTDTQYFGPGTRLTVL.

The chain joins TRBV7-2 to TRBJ2-3; 12 nucleotides match TRBD2. The CDR3 covers 16 residues. J was trimmed by 6 bases and V by 2 bases; bases with no gene match: 6. Germline CDR1 is SGHTA and CDR2 is FQGNSA. The CDR3: CASSLLAGGPTDTQYF. The DNA of the CDR3 is TGTGCCAGCAGCTTACTAGCGGGAGGGCCCACGGATACGCAGTATTTT.

The chain has TRBV5-1 and TRBJ1-3, with D possibly TRBD1 on 6 matching bases. This CDR3 is 14 amino acids long. Looked up from germline, CDR1 is SGHRS and CDR2 is YFSETQ. V was clipped by 6 bases and J by 2 bases, with 12 bases between them. CDR3 sequence: CASTGQSAGNTIYF. CDR3 DNA: TGCGCCAGCACCGGACAGTCTGCTGGAAACACCATATATTTT.

The rearrangement links TRBV7-9 to TRBJ2-1; 7 bases map to TRBD2. The trim removed 5 bases at V and 9 bases at J, leaving 16 bases unmatched. The CDR3 is made up of 16 amino acids. The germline V gene encodes CDR1 SEHNR and CDR2 FQNEAQ (reference sequence). The CDR3 nucleotides are TGTGCCAGCAGCCCTGCCGAAGCGGGGTCCTTGGGTGAGCAGTTCTTC. Its protein product is CASSPAEAGSLGEQFF.

This chain connects TRBV9 to TRBJ2-1, with 12 bases matching TRBD2. The junction had 7 bases not matched to a gene; V was cut back by 0 bases and J by 3 bases. CDR1 is SGDLS, CDR2 YYNGEE, per germline. The CDR3 sequence is 18 residues long. CDR3 protein: CASSVAASGGARYNEQFF. The CDR3, as DNA: TGTGCCAGCAGCGTAGCTGCTAGCGGGGGGGCTCGCTACAATGAGCAGTTCTTC.

V gene TRBV28 combines with J gene TRBJ1-2; no clear D gene. The CDR3 is 12 amino acids. Trimming took off 6 bases at V and 4 bases at J, with 9 bases between the two ends. Looked up from germline, CDR1 is MDHEN and CDR2 is SYDVKM. CDR3 DNA: TGTGCCAGCAGGACTCCCCCCTATGGCTACACCTTC. Its translation is CASRTPPYGYTF.